One T cell receptor (beta chain) is described in this entry. Its antigen remains unidentified. These data belong to a study of beta chain features in type 1 diabetes. Germline V CDR1 and CDR2: SGDLS, YYNGEE. The CDR3 totals 15 residues. J gave up 7 bases and V 3 bases, and 5 bases lay outside the gene matches. Findings of the study overall: It was among patients, rather than healthy donors, that naive, central memory and Treg TCRB repertoires appeared more similar. Whether HLA type influences TCRB rearrangement remained unresolved here. TCRB CDR3s were moderately but significantly shorter in Type 1 diabetes patients in all four CD4+ subsets.

Isolated RNA was reverse transcribed in full, so expressed TCRB transcripts were sequenced. TCRdb's copy holds only in-frame clones and misses some; the assay was immunoSEQ multiplex PCR. The repertoire holds about 160,000 clones, with roughly 8% as singletons. The sequenced sample was central memory CD4+ T cells from blood. The chain has TRBV9 and TRBJ1-6; TRBD1 aligns across 9 bases. The receptor's source is a woman aged 18 to 35 with type 1 diabetes. The CDR3 loop reads CASSASGTGNSPLHF. Here the CDR3 DNA reads TGTGCCAGCAGCGCTTCCGGGACAGGGAATTCACCCCTCCACTTT.